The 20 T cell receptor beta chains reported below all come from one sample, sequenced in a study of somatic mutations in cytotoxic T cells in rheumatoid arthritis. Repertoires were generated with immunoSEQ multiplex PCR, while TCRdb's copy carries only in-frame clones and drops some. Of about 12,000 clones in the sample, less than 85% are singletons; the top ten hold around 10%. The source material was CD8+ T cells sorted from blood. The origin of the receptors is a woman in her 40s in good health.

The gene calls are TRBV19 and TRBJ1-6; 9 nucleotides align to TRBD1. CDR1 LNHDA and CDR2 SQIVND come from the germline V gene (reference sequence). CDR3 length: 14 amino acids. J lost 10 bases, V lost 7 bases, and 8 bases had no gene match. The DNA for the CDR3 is TGTGCCAGTACCCGGACAGGGGCGGACTCACCCCTCCACTTT. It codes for CASTRTGADSPLHF.

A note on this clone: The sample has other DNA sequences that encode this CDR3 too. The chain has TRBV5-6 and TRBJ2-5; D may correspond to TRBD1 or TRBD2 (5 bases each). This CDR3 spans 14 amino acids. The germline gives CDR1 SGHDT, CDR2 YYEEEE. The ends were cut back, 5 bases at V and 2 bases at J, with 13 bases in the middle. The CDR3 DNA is TGTGCCAGCAGTGGGCCGGGGCTACAAGAGACCCAGTACTTC. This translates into CASSGPGLQETQYF.

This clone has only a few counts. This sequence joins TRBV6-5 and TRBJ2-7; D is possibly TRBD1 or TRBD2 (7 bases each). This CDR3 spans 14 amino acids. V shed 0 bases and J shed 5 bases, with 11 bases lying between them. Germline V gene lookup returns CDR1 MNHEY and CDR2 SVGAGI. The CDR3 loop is CASSYSQGGNEQYV. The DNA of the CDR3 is TGTGCCAGCAGTTACTCCCAGGGGGGGAACGAGCAGTACGTC.

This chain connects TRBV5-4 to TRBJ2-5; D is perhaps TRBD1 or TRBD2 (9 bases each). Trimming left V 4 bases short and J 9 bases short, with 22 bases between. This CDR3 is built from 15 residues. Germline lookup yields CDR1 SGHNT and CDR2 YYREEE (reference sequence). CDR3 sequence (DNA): TGTGCCAGCAGCCCTGCGGGAGGGACAGGGCAGGCCCAGTACTTC. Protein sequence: CASSPAGGTGQAQYF.

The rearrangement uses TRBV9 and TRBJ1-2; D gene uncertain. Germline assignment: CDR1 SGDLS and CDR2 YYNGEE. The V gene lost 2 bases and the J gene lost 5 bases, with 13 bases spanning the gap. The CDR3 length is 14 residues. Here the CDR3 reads CASSVEGSAYGYTF. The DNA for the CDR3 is TGTGCCAGCAGCGTTGAGGGTTCCGCGTATGGCTACACCTTC.

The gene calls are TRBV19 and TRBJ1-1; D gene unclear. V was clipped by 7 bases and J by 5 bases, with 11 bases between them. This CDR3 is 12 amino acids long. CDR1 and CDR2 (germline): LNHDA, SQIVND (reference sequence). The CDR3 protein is CASIDAGTEAFF. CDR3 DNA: TGTGCCAGTATCGATGCAGGTACTGAAGCTTTCTTT.

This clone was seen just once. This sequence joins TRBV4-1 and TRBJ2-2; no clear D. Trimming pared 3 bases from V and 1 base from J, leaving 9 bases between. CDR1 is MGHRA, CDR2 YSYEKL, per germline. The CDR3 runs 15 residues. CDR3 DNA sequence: TGCGCCAGCAGCCACACATTCATGAACACCGGGGAGCTGTTTTTT. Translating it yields CASSHTFMNTGELFF.

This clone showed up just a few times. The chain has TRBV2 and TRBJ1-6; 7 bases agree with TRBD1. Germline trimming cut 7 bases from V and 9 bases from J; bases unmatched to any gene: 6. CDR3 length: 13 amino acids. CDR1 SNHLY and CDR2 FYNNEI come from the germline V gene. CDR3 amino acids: CASIDREISPLHF. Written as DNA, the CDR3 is TGTGCCAGCATCGACAGGGAAATTTCACCCCTCCACTTT.

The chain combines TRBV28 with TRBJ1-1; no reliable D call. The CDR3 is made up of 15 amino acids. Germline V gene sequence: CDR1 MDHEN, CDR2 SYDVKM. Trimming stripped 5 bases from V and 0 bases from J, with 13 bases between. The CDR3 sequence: CASSTPRSVNTEAFF. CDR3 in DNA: TGTGCCAGCAGTACTCCGCGGTCAGTGAACACTGAAGCTTTCTTT.

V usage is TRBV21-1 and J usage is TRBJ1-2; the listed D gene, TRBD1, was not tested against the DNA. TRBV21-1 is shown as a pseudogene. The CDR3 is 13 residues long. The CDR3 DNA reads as TGTGCCAGCAAGCCCGACAGATACTATGGCTACACCTTC. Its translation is CASKPDRYYGYTF.

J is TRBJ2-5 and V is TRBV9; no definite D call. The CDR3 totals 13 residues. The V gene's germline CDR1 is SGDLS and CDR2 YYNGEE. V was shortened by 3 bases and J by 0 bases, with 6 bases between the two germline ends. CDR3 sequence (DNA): TGTGCCAGCAGCGCGAGGAACCAAGAGACCCAGTACTTC. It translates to CASSARNQETQYF.

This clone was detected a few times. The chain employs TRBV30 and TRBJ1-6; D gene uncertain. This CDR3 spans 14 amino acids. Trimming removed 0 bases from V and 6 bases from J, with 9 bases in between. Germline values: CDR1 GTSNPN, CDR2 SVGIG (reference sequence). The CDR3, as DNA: TGTGCCTGGAGTGTCGGGCAGAGTAATTCACCCCTCCACTTT. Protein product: CAWSVGQSNSPLHF.

DNA of the CDR3: TGTGCCAGCAGCAAAGGGCAGGCTACTGAAGCTTTCTTT. This encodes CASSKGQATEAFF. The V call is TRBV21-1, the J call TRBJ1-1; the table assigns TRBD1, which was not confirmed against the DNA. TRBV21-1 has pseudogene status. CDR3 length: 13 amino acids.

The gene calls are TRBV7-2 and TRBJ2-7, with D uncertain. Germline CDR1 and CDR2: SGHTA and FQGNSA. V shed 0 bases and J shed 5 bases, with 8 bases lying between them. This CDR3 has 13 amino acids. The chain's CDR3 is CASSLAPGNEQYF. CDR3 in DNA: TGTGCCAGCAGCTTAGCGCCTGGGAACGAGCAGTACTTC. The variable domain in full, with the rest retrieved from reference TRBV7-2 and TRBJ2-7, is GAGVSQSPSNKVTEKGKDVELRCDPISGHTALYWYRQSLGQGLEFLIYFQGNSAPDKSGLPSDRFSAERTGGSVSTLTIQRTQQEDSAVYLCASSLAPGNEQYFGPGTRLTVT.

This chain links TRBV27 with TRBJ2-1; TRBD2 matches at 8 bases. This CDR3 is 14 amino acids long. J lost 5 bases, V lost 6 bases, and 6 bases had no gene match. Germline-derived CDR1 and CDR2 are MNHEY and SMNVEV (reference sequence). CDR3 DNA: TGTGCCAGCAGCTTACTAGCGGAGGACAATGAGCAGTTCTTC. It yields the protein CASSLLAEDNEQFF.

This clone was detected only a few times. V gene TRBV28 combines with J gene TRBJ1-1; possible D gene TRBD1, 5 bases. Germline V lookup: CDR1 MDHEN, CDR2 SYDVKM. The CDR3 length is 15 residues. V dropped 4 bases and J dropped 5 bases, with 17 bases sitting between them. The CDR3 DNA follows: TGTGCCAGCAGTTCCCCGACAGTCGTGAGGACTGAAGCTTTCTTT. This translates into CASSSPTVVRTEAFF.

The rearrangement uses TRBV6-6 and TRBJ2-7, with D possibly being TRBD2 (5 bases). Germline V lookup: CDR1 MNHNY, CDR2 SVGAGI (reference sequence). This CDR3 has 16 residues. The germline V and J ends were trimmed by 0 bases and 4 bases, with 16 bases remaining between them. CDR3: CASSYSPPGVGYEQYV. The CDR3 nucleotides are TGTGCCAGCAGTTACTCCCCGCCCGGGGTGGGTTACGAGCAGTACGTC.

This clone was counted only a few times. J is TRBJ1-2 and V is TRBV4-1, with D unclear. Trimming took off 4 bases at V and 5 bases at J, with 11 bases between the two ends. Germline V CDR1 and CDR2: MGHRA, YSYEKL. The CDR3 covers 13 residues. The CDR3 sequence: CASSPMDGYGYTF. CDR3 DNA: TGCGCCAGCAGCCCAATGGACGGGTATGGCTACACCTTC.

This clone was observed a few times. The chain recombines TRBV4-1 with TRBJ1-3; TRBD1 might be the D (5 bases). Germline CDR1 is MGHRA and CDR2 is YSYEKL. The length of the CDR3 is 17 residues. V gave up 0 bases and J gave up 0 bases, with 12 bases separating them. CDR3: CASSQDAGAPSGNTIYF. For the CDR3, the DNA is TGCGCCAGCAGCCAAGACGCCGGGGCCCCCTCTGGAAACACCATATATTTT.

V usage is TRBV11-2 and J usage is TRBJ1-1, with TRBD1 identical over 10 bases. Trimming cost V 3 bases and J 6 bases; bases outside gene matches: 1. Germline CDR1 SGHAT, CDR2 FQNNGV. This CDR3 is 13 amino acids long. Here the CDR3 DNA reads TGTGCCAGCAGCTTGGGACAGGGGTCTGAAGCTTTCTTT. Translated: CASSLGQGSEAFF.